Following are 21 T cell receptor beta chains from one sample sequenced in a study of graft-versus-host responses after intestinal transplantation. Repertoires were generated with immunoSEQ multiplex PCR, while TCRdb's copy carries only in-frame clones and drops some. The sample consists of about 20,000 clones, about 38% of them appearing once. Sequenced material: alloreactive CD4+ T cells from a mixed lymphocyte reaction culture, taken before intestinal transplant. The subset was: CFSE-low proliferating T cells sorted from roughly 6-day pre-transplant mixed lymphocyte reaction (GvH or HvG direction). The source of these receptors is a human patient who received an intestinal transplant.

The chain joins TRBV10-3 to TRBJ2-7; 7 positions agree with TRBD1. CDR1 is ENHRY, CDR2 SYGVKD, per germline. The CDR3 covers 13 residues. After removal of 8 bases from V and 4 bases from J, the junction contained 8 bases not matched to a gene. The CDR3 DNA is TGTGCCATCGCCGGGACAGCAGGGTACGAGCAGTACTTC. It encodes CAIAGTAGYEQYF.

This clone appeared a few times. This CDR3 reads CASSPIYSNQPQHF. For the CDR3, the DNA is TGTGCCAGCAGCCCGATATATAGCAATCAGCCCCAGCATTTT. The chain is built from TRBV4-2 and TRBJ1-5; D unclear. Trimming removed 4 bases from V and 0 bases from J, with 7 bases in between. The CDR3 is 14 amino acids. Germline CDR1 is LGHNA and CDR2 is YNFKEQ.

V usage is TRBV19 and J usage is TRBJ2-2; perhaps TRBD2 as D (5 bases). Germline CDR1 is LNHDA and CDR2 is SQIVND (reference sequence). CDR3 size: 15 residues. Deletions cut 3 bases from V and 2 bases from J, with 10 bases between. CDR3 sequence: CASSIRGGNTGELFF. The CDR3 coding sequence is TGTGCCAGTAGTATCCGGGGTGGAAACACCGGGGAGCTGTTTTTT. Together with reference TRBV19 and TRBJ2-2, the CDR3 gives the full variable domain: DGGITQSPKYLFRKEGQNVTLSCEQNLNHDAMYWYRQDPGQGLRLIYYSQIVNDFQKGDIAEGYSVSREKKESFPLTVTSAQKNPTAFYLCASSIRGGNTGELFFGEGSRLTVL.

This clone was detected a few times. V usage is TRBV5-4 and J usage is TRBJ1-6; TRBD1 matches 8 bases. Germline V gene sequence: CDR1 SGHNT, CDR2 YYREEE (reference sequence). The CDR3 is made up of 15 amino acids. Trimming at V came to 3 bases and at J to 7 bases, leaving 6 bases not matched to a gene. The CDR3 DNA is TGTGCCAGCAGCTCGCAGGGGGCCAAAAATTCACCCCTCCACTTT. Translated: CASSSQGAKNSPLHF.

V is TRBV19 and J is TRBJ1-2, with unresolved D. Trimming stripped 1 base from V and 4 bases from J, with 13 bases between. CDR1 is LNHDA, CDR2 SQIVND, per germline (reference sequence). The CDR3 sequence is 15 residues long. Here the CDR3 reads CASSIGYRASYGYTF. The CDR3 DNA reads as TGTGCCAGTAGTATAGGGTACCGGGCCTCCTATGGCTACACCTTC.

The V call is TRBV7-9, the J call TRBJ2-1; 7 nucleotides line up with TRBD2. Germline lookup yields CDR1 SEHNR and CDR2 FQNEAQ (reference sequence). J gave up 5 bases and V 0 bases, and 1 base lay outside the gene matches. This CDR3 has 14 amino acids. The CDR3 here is CASSLAGGDNEQFF. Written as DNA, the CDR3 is TGTGCCAGCAGCTTAGCGGGGGGGGACAATGAGCAGTTCTTC.

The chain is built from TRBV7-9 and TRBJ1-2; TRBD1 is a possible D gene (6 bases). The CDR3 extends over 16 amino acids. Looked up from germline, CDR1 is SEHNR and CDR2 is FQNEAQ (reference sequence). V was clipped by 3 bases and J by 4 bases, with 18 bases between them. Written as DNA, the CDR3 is TGTGCCAGCAGCTTGGCAGTAGCAGGGGTTGTCTATGGCTACACCTTC. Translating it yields CASSLAVAGVVYGYTF.

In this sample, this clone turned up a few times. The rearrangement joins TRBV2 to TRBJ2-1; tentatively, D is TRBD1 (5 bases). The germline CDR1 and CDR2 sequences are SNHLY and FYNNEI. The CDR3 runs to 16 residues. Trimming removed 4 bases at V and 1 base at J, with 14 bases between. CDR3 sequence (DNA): TGTGCCAGCAGTGGGGGCCTTTCGAGGTCCTACAATGAGCAGTTCTTC. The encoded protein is CASSGGLSRSYNEQFF.

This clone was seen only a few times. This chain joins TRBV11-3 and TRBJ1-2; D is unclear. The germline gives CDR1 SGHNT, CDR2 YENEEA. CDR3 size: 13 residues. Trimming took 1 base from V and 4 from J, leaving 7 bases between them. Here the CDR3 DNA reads TGTGCCAGCAGCTTAGGATCCAGCTATGGCTACACCTTC. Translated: CASSLGSSYGYTF.

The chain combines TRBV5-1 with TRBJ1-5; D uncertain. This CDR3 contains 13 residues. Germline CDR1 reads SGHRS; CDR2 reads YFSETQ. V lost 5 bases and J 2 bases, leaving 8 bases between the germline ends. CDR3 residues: CASSSGRNQPQHF. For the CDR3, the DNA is TGCGCCAGCAGTTCCGGGCGCAATCAGCCCCAGCATTTT.

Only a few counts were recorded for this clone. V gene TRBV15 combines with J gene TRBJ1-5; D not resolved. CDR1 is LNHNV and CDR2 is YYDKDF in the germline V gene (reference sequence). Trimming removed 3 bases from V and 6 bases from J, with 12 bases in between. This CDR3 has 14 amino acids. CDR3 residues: CATSSRQSGQPQHF. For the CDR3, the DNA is TGTGCCACCAGCAGCCGTCAGTCGGGTCAGCCCCAGCATTTT. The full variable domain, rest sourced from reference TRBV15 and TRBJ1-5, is DAMVIQNPRYQVTQFGKPVTLSCSQTLNHNVMYWYQQKSSQAPKLLFHYYDKDFNNEADTPDNFQSRRPNTSFCFLDIRSPGLGDTAMYLCATSSRQSGQPQHFGDGTRLSIL.

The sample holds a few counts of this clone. CDR3 nucleotide sequence: TGTGCCAGCAGCTCGCAGGGTATATTTAACAATGAGCAGTTCTTC. The encoded protein is CASSSQGIFNNEQFF. V gene TRBV11-2 combines with J gene TRBJ2-1; D may be TRBD1 (5 bases). V lost 4 bases, J lost 5 bases, and 15 bases lay in between. Looked up from germline, CDR1 is SGHAT and CDR2 is FQNNGV. The CDR3 length is 15 residues.

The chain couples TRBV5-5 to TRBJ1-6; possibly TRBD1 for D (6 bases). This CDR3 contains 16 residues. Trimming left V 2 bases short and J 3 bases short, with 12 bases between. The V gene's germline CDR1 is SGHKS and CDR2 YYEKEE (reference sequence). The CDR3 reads CASSLRGGDYNSPLHF. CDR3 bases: TGTGCCAGCAGCTTACGAGGGGGGGACTATAATTCACCCCTCCACTTT.

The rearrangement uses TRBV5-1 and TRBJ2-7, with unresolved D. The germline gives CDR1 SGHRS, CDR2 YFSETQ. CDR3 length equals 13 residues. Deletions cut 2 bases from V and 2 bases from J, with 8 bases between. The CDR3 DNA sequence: TGCGCCAGCAGCTTTGGTGGAACCTACGAGCAGTACTTC. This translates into CASSFGGTYEQYF.

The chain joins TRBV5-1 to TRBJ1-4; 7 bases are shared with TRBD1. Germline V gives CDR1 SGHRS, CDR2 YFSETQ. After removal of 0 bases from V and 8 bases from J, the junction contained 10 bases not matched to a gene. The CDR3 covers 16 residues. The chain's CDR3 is CASSLGFGRGTEKLFF. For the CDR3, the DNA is TGCGCCAGCAGCTTGGGGTTCGGCAGGGGGACGGAAAAACTGTTTTTT.

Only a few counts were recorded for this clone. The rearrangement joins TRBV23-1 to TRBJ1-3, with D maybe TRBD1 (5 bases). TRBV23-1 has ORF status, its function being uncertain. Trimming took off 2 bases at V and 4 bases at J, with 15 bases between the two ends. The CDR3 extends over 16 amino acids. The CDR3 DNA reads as TGCGCCAGCAGTCAAAGACAGAAGAAAATCGGAAACACCATATATTTT. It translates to CASSQRQKKIGNTIYF.

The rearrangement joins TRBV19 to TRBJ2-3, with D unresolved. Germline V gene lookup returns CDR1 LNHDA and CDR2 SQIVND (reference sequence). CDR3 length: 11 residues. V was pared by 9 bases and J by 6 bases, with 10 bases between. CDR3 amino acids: CASGRKDTQYF. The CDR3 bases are TGTGCCAGCGGACGCAAGGATACGCAGTATTTT.

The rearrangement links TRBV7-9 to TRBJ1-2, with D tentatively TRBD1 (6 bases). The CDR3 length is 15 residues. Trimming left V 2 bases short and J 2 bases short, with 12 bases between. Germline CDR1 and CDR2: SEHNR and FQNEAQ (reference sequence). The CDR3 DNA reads TGTGCCAGCAGCTTATTGGACAGATTCAACTATGGCTACACCTTC. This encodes CASSLLDRFNYGYTF.

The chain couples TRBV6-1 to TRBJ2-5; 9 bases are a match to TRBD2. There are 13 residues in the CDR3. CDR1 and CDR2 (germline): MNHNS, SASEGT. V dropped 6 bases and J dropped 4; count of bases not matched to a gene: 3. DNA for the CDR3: TGTGCCAGCAGACCTAGCGGGATAGAGACCCAGTACTTC. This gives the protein CASRPSGIETQYF.

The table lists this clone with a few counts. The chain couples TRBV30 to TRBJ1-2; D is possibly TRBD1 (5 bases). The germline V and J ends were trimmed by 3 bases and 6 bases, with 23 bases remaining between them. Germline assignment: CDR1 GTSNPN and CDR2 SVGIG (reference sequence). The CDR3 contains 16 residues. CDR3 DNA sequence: TGTGCCTGGAGAGAAACCCCTGGGGGGGGGTTTCATGGCTACACCTTC. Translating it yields CAWRETPGGGFHGYTF.

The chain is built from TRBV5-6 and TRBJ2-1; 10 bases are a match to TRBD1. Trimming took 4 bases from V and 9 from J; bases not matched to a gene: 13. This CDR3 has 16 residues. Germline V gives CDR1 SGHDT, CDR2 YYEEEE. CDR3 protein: CASSPYLGQGEGEQFF. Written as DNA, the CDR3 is TGTGCCAGCAGCCCCTACCTAGGACAGGGGGAGGGTGAGCAGTTCTTC.